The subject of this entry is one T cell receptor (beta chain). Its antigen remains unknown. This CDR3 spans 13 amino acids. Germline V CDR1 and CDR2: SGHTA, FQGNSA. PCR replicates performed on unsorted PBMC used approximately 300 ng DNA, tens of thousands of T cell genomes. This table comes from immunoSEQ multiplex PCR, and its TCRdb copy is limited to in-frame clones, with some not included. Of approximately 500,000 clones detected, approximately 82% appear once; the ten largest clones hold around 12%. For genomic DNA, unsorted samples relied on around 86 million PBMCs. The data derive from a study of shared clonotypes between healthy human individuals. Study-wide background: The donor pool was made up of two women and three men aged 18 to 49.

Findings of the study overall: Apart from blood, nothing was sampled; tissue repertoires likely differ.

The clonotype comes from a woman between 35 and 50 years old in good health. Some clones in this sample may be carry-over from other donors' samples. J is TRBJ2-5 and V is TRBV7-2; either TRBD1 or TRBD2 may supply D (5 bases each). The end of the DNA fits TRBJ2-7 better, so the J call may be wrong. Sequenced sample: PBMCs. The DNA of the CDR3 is TGTGCCAGCAGCGTTAGGTGGGGGTACGAGCAGTACTTC. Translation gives CASSVRWGYEQYF.